This is a list of T cell receptor beta chains from one sample in a study of technical replicates of blood from a few donors. Libraries were prepared by immunoSEQ multiplex PCR; TCRdb keeps only in-frame clonotypes and omits some of them. The sample records some 80,000 clones, roughly 94% being singletons. The sample taken for sequencing was T cells isolated from PBMCs. Receptors were obtained from a human donor in good health. Each CDR3 is given with its conserved first and last residue. The D gene is left open where the match is weak. Rows give clone size only sometimes, using once, few, many, or a class for an expanded clone.

J gene | V gene | D gene | clone size | CDR3 protein | CDR3 DNA
TRBJ2-7 | TRBV29-1 | TRBD2 | once | CSVGSSGRIAYEQYF | TGCAGCGTTGGATCTAGCGGCAGAATTGCTTACGAGCAGTACTTC
TRBJ2-5 | TRBV18 | TRBD1 | NA | CASSPGQAVGTQYF | TGTGCCAGCTCACCCGGACAGGCGGTTGGGACCCAGTACTTC
TRBJ1-2 | TRBV6-5 | TRBD1 | NA | CASSLDRGSNYGYTF | TGTGCCAGCAGTTTGGACAGGGGCAGCAACTATGGCTACACCTTC
TRBJ2-2 | TRBV29-1 | NA | NA | CSAPLRTGELFF | TGCAGCGCCCCCCTCCGCACCGGGGAGCTGTTTTTT
TRBJ2-7 | TRBV6-1 | NA | NA | CASRRQYEQYF | TGTGCCAGCAGAAGACAGTACGAGCAGTACTTC
TRBJ2-1 | TRBV5-6 | NA | NA | CASSLAWGLYNEQFF | TGTGCCAGCAGCTTGGCCTGGGGGCTCTACAATGAGCAGTTCTTC
TRBJ1-5 | TRBV2 | NA | NA | CASSGDMSNQPQHF | TGTGCCAGCTCGGGGGATATGAGCAATCAGCCCCAGCATTTT
TRBJ2-2 | TRBV7-3 | TRBD1 | few | CASSPGQPTGELFF | TGTGCCAGCAGCCCGGGACAGCCCACCGGGGAGCTGTTTTTT
TRBJ2-3 | TRBV4-1 | TRBD2 | NA | CASSQETGLAGGTQYF | TGCGCCAGCAGCCAAGAAACGGGGCTAGCGGGAGGTACGCAGTATTTT
TRBJ1-3 | TRBV29-1 | NA | NA | CSVEDRRRGAGNTIYF | TGCAGCGTTGAAGATCGCCGTCGGGGAGCTGGAAACACCATATATTTT
TRBJ2-2 | TRBV2 | TRBD2 | NA | CASSELAGGPDTGELFF | TGTGCCAGCAGTGAATTAGCGGGGGGCCCCGACACCGGGGAGCTGTTTTTT
TRBJ1-5 | TRBV27 | NA | NA | CASSWGGNQPQHF | TGTGCCAGCAGTTGGGGGGGAAATCAGCCCCAGCATTTT
TRBJ2-7 | TRBV5-1 | NA | NA | CASSLRAAGGATYEQYF | TGCGCCAGCAGCTTGCGAGCCGCCGGTGGAGCCACATACGAGCAGTACTTC
TRBJ1-4 | TRBV6-1 | NA | few | CASSEGQMKLFF | TGTGCCAGCAGTGAAGGGCAGATGAAACTGTTTTTT
TRBJ2-1 | TRBV5-1 | TRBD2 | once | CASSSLLTGTSEGEQFF | TGCGCCAGCAGCTCACTATTGACCGGGACTAGTGAAGGAGAGCAGTTCTTC
TRBJ2-7 | TRBV29-1 | NA | NA | CSGSLNYREQYF | TGCAGCGGCAGTTTAAACTATCGAGAGCAGTACTTC
TRBJ2-7 | TRBV25-1 | NA | NA | CASSEGTSRCYEQYF | TGTGCCAGCAGTGAAGGGACAAGTCGGTGTTACGAGCAGTACTTC
TRBJ2-7 | TRBV19 | NA | NA | CASSPSGGALYEQYF | TGTGCCAGTAGCCCAAGCGGAGGGGCCCTATACGAGCAGTACTTC
TRBJ1-1 | TRBV7-9 | NA | once | CASGHSSQPNTEAFF | TGTGCCAGCGGACACAGCTCGCAACCGAACACTGAAGCTTTCTTT
TRBJ1-1 | TRBV14 | TRBD1 | NA | CASSRQGFLRTEAFF | TGTGCCAGCAGCCGACAGGGCTTCTTAAGGACTGAAGCTTTCTTT
TRBJ2-1 | TRBV11-3 | NA | NA | CASSFLRMRGRYDEQFF | TGTGCCAGCAGCTTCCTCCGGATGCGGGGGCGTTACGATGAGCAGTTCTTC
TRBJ2-5 | TRBV6-5 | TRBD1 | NA | CASSVSGQGVETQYF | TGTGCCAGCAGCGTAAGCGGACAGGGGGTTGAGACCCAGTACTTC